The rows below give T cell receptor beta chains drawn from one sample of a study of post-analysis software for immune sequencing data. MiXCR, run by TCRdb on the PCR reads, gives a single entry per CDR3 protein. Altogether approximately 730,000 distinct CDR3 sequences are present, roughly 30% being singletons, with the ten largest covering 0.55% to 0.65%. The sequenced sample was blood. The receptors come from a girl aged 5-17 years with multiple sclerosis. CDR3s leave out the opening cysteine and the closing phenylalanine or tryptophan. Rows may omit the clone size; those that give it use once, few, many or a size class.

J	V	size	CDR3
TRBJ2-2	TRBV24-1	.	ATSDLWQENTGELF
TRBJ1-2	TRBV3-1	.	ASSQGQANVYGYT
.	TRBV10-3	few	AISERQGDSEQY
.	TRBV6-2/TRBV6-3	.	ASKLGLAYHEQF
TRBJ2-7	TRBV5-5	few	ASSLGQGELYEQY
TRBJ2-1	TRBV9	.	ASSVAGASGANEQF
TRBJ2-1	TRBV5-1	few	ASSLDGPGTYNEQF
TRBJ2-7	TRBV5-1	.	ATGAGSYEQY
.	TRBV7-2	.	ASSLVSALHSYEQY
TRBJ2-1	TRBV5-1	few	ASSLTAGGEQF
TRBJ2-7	TRBV20-1	few	SARDPDRGGEQY
TRBJ1-2	TRBV10-3	.	AISEETVGQGARGYT
TRBJ1-2	TRBV28	.	ASRETGTNYDYT
TRBJ2-7	TRBV7-2	few	ASSSRGSGQGKGSSYEQY
TRBJ2-1	TRBV3-1	.	ASSQVPESYNEQF
TRBJ2-6	TRBV11-2	few	ASSLQGRRANVLT